This T cell receptor beta chain emerged from a study of T-cell memory formation after mild COVID-19. Germline values: CDR1 MNHEY, CDR2 SVGAGI. CDR3 length equals 14 residues. The V end lost 7 bases, the J end lost 6 bases, and 16 bases lay between the germline ends. TCRdb independently ran MiXCR on the 5' RACE reads; one entry per CDR3 protein. Here the sample spans about 350,000 distinct CDR3 sequences, over 13% being singletons. Sequencing used PBMCs or a T cell subset sorted from them (not recorded which). The J gene is TRBJ2-1, the V gene TRBV6-5, with D maybe TRBD2 (6 bases). This clonotype was sampled from a man in his late teens or twenties who had mild COVID-19 (a few samples of this study predate the infection). Cell type and time point are not known. This CDR3 is CASTHPGTSNEQFF. The DNA for the CDR3 is TGTGCCAGCACCCACCCGGGGACTTCCAATGAGCAGTTCTTC.